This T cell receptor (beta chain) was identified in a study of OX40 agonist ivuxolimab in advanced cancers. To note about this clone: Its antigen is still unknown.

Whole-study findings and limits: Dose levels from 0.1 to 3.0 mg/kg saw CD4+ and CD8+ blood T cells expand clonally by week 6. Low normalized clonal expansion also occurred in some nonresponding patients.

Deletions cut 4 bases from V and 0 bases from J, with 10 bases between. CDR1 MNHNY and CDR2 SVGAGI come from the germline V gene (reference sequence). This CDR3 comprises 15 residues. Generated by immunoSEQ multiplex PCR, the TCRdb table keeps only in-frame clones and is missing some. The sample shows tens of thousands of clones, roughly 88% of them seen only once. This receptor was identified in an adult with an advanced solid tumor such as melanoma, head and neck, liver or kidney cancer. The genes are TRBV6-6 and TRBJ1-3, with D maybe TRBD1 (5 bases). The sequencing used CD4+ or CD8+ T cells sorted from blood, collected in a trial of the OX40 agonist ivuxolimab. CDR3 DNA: TGTGCCAGCAGTTCAGGGCCAAACTCTGGAAACACCATATATTTT. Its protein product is CASSSGPNSGNTIYF.